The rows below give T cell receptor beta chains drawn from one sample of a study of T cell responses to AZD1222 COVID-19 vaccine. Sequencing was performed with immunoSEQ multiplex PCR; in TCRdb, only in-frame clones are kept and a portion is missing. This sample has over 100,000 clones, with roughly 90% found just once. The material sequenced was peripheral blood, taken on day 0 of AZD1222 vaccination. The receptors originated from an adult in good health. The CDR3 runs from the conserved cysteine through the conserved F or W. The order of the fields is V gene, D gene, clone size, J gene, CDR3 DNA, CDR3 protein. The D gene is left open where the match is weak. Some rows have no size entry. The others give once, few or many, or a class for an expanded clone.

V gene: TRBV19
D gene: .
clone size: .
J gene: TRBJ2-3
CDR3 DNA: TGTGCCAGTAATAATTGGGCTAGCGGCACAGATACGCAGTATTTT
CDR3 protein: CASNNWASGTDTQYF

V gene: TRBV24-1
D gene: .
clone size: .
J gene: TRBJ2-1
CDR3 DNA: TGTGCCACCAGTGATTTGCTTTTTGATGAGCAGTTCTTC
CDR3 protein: CATSDLLFDEQFF

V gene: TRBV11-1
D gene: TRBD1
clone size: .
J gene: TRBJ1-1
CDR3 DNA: TGTGCCAGCAGCCCCGGACAGGCAGCTGAAGCTTTCTTT
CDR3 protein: CASSPGQAAEAFF

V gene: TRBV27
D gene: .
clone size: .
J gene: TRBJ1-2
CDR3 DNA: TGTGCCAGCAGTGGGCAGGGGCAACATAACTATGGCTACACCTTC
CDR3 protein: CASSGQGQHNYGYTF

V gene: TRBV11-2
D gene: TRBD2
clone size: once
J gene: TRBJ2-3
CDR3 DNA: TGTGCCAGCAGCTTAGATGGGACCGGGACTAGGTCGTATTTT
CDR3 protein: CASSLDGTGTRSYF

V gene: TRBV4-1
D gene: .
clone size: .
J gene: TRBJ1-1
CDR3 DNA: TGCGCCAGCAGCTCACTACTGACAAGGAACACTGAAGCTTTCTTT
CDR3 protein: CASSSLLTRNTEAFF

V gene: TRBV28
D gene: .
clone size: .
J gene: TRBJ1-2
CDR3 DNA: TGTGCCAGCAGACGGTATGAGGGCTACACCTTC
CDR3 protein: CASRRYEGYTF

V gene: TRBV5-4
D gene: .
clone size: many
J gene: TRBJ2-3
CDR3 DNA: TGTGCCAGCAGCTCATTCGACGCCAACACAGATACGCAGTATTTT
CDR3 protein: CASSSFDANTDTQYF

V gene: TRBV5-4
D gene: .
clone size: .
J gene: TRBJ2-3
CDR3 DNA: TGTGCCAGCAGCCGCCTTCCCAGCACAGATACGCAGTATTTT
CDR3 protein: CASSRLPSTDTQYF

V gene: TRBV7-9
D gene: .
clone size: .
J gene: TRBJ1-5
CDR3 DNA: TGTGCCAGCAGCTTCCAGGGACGCCAGCCCCAGCATTTT
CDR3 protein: CASSFQGRQPQHF

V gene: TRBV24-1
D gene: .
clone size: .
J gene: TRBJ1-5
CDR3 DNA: TGTGCCACCAGTGATCCAGGGGGCAATCAGCCCCAGCATTTT
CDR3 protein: CATSDPGGNQPQHF

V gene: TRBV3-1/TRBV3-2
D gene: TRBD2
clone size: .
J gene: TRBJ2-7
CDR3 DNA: TGTGCCAGCAGCGGGGAGGGGACGTCCGAGCAGTACTTC
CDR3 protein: CASSGEGTSEQYF

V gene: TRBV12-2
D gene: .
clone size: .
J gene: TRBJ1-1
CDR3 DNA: TGTGCAAGTCGCTTGGAGAGGACAGGGAACACTGAAGCTTTCTTT
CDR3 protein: CASRLERTGNTEAFF

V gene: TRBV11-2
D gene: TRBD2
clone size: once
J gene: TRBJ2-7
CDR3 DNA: TGTGCCAGCAGGTTGACTGTAGCGGGAGGCTCTCGGTCGGAGCAGTACTTC
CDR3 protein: CASRLTVAGGSRSEQYF

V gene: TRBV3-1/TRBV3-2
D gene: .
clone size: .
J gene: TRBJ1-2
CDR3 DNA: TGTGCCAGCAGCCAAGGGCTGTCAGGGAACTATGGCTACACCTTC
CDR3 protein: CASSQGLSGNYGYTF

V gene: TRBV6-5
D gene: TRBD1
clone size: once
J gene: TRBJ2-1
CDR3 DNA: TGTGCCAGCAGCCAGGGGGCGACTGCCCGGAATGAGCAGTTCTTC
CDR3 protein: CASSQGATARNEQFF